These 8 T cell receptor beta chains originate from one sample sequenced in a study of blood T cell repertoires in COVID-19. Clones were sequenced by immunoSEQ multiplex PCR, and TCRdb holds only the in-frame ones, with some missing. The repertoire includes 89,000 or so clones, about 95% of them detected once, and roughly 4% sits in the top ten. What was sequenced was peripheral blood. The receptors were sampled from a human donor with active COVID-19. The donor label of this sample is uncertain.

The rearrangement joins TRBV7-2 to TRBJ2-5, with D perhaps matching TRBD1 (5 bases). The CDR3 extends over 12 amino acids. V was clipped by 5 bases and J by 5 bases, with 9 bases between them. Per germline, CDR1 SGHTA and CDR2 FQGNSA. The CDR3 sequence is CASSPTAETQYF. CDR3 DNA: TGTGCCAGCAGCCCGACAGCGGAGACCCAGTACTTC.

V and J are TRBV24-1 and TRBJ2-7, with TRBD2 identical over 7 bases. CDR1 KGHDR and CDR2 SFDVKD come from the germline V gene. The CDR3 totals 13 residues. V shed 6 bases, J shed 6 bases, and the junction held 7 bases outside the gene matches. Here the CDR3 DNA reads TGTGCCACCAGTCGGGCAGGGAGGGTCGAGCAGTACTTC. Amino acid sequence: CATSRAGRVEQYF.

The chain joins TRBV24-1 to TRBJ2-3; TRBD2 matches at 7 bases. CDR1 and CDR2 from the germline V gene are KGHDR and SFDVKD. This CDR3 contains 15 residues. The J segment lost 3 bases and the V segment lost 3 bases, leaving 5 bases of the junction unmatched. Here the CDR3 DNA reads TGTGCCACCAGTGATGGGGGGGTCGTGACAGATACGCAGTATTTT. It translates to CATSDGGVVTDTQYF.

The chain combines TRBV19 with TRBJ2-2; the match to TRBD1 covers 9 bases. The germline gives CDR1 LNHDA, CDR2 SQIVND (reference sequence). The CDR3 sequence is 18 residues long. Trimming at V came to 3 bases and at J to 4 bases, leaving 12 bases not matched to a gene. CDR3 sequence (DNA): TGTGCCAGTAGTATCGACCGACAGGGGGGCATTGGCACCGGGGAGCTGTTTTTT. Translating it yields CASSIDRQGGIGTGELFF.

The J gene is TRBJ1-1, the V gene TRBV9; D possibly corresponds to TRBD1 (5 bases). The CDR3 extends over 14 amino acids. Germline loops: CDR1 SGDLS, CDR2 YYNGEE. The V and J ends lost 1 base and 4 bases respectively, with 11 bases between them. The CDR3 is CASSVRGIGTEAFF. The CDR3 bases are TGTGCCAGCAGCGTAAGGGGAATTGGCACTGAAGCTTTCTTT. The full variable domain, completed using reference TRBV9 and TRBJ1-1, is DSGVTQTPKHLITATGQRVTLRCSPRSGDLSVYWYQQSLDQGLQFLIQYYNGEERAKGNILERFSAQQFPDLHSELNLSSLELGDSALYFCASSVRGIGTEAFFGQGTRLTVV.

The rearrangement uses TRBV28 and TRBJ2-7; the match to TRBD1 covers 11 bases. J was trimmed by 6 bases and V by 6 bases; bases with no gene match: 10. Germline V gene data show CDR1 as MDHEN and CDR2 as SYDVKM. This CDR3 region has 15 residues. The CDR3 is CASSKGTGGLREQYF. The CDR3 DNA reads TGTGCCAGCAGCAAAGGGACAGGGGGTCTCCGCGAGCAGTACTTC.

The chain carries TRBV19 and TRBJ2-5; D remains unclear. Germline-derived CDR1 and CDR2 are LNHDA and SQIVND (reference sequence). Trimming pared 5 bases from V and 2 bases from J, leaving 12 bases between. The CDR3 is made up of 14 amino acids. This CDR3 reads CASSPHRFQETQYF. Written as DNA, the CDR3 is TGTGCCAGTAGTCCTCACCGGTTTCAAGAGACCCAGTACTTC.

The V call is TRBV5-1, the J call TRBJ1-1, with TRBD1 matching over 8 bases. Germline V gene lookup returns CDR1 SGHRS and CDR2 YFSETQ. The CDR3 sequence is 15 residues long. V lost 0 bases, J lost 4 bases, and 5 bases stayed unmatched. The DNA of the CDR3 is TGCGCCAGCAGCTTGGGCCATACAGGGGGCACTGAAGCTTTCTTT. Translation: CASSLGHTGGTEAFF. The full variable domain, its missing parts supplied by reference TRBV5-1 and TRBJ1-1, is KAGVTQTPRYLIKTRGQQVTLSCSPISGHRSVSWYQQTPGQGLQFLFEYFSETQRNKGNFPGRFSGRQFSNSRSEMNVSTLELGDSALYLCASSLGHTGGTEAFFGQGTRLTVV.